This entry lists 8 T cell receptor beta chains sequenced from one sample in a study of T-cell memory formation after mild COVID-19 (dated by TCRdb to 2020 to 2022). Receptor amplification or capture employed 5' RACE. The sequencing machine was an Illumina NovaSeq 6000. The public reads were reanalyzed by TCRdb: fastp trimming at Q25, MiXCR alignment, in-frame beta chains only. Merged by CDR3 protein, the rows form single entries marked with the most common genes and DNA. For this sample the table gives roughly 580,000 distinct CDR3 sequences, of which roughly 17% were detected only once. The ten largest account for about 12% of the sample. Sequencing was done on a sample of PBMCs or a T cell subset sorted from them (not recorded which). The receptor set was obtained from an adult woman who had mild COVID-19 (a few samples of this study predate the infection). The sample titles of this study are shuffled in the database, so cell type and time point are left out; the donor was told from shared clones.

This clonotype was counted only a few times. The chain joins TRBV7-3 to TRBJ1-1, with D hard to call. The CDR3 sequence is 15 residues long. Germline lookup yields CDR1 SGHTA and CDR2 FQGTGA. The germline V and J ends were trimmed by 6 bases and 1 base, with 15 bases remaining between them. CDR3 loop: CASRLDRQENTEAFF. The CDR3 bases are TGTGCCAGCAGATTAGATCGTCAGGAGAACACTGAAGCTTTCTTT.

The rearrangement links TRBV15 to TRBJ1-2; 7 positions match TRBD1. Losses at the gene ends were 0 bases for V and 2 bases for J; bases not matched to a gene: 12. This CDR3 contains 18 residues. Germline V lookup: CDR1 LNHNV, CDR2 YYDKDF (reference sequence). The CDR3: CATSRDIQLGQPNYGYTF. CDR3 DNA: TGTGCCACCAGCAGAGACATTCAGCTGGGACAGCCGAACTATGGCTACACCTTC.

In its sample, this clonotype was seen many times. The V gene is TRBV20-1, the J gene TRBJ1-5; 8 bases map to TRBD1. V was clipped by 4 bases and J by 0 bases; unmatched bases: 5. From germline, CDR1 is DFQATT and CDR2 SNEGSKA (reference sequence). The CDR3 is 15 amino acids. CDR3 nucleotide sequence: TGCAGTGCTATGGACAGGGAGGTTAGCAATCAGCCCCAGCATTTT. This translates into CSAMDREVSNQPQHF.

This clonotype has a count of ten or more. The chain couples TRBV3-1 to TRBJ1-2; D is unclear. The CDR3 length is 19 residues. Germline lookup yields CDR1 LGHDT and CDR2 YNNKEL (reference sequence). Trimming took off 3 bases at V and 0 bases at J, with 23 bases between the two ends. CDR3 region: CASSQLVGQTADPNYGYTF. As DNA, the CDR3 is TGTGCCAGCAGCCAGTTAGTCGGGCAAACTGCCGATCCTAACTATGGCTACACCTTC.

The J gene is TRBJ2-3, the V gene TRBV10-3; D tentatively fits TRBD1 or TRBD2 (5 bases each). This CDR3 contains 14 residues. The germline gives CDR1 ENHRY, CDR2 SYGVKD. V dropped 7 bases and J dropped 6 bases, with 17 bases sitting between them. The CDR3 sequence is CAITEGPRADTQYF. For the CDR3, the DNA is TGTGCCATCACCGAGGGGCCTCGGGCCGATACGCAGTATTTT.

The V gene is TRBV4-3, the J gene TRBJ2-1; weak D call: TRBD1 (5 bases). This CDR3 contains 15 residues. With 0 bases removed from V and 0 bases from J, the gap between germline ends came to 6 bases. Germline lookup yields CDR1 LGHNA and CDR2 YSLEER. The CDR3 DNA is TGCGCCAGCAGCCAAGAGGGGCTCTCCTACAATGAGCAGTTCTTC. The encoded protein is CASSQEGLSYNEQFF.

This clonotype came up a few times. The V and J genes are TRBV4-1 and TRBJ2-3; TRBD1 is a possible D gene (5 bases). The length of the CDR3 is 15 residues. Trimming removed 1 base from V and 6 bases from J, with 14 bases in between. Germline CDR1 and CDR2: MGHRA and YSYEKL. The CDR3 is CASSQGEGATDTQYF. CDR3 nucleotide sequence: TGCGCCAGCAGCCAAGGGGAAGGGGCAACGGATACGCAGTATTTT.

This clonotype came up a few times. This sequence joins TRBV20-1 and TRBJ2-2; D may be TRBD1 or TRBD2 (7 bases each). V was cut by 5 bases and J by 7 bases, with 14 bases left in between. CDR3 length: 13 amino acids. Looked up from germline, CDR1 is DFQATT and CDR2 is SNEGSKA (reference sequence). This CDR3 is CSAQGGRDGELFF. The CDR3 DNA reads as TGCAGTGCTCAGGGGGGGCGCGACGGGGAGCTGTTTTTT.